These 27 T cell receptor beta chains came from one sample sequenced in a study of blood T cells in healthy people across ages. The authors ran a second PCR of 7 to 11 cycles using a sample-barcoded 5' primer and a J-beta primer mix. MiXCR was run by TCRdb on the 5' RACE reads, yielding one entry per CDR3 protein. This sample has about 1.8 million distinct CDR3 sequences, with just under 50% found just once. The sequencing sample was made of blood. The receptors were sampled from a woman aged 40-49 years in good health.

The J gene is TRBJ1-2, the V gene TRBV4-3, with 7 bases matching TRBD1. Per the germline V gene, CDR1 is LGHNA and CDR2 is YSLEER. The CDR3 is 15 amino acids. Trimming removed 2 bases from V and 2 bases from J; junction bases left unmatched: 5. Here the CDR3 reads CASSQPGQPNYGYTF. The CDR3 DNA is TGCGCCAGCAGCCAACCGGGACAGCCAAACTATGGCTACACCTTC.

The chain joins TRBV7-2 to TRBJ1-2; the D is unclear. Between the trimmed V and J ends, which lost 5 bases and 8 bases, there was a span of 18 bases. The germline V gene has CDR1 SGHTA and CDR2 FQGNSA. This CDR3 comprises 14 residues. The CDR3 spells CASSPPRSLKGYTF. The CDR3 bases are TGTGCCAGCAGCCCCCCCAGGTCCCTGAAGGGCTACACCTTC.

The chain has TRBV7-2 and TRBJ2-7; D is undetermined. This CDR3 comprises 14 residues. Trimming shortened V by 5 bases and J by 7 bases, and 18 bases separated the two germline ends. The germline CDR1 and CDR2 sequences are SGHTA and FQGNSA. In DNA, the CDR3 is TGTGCCAGCAGCGTAGGATTTGTCAGAGCGGAGCAGTACTTC. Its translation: CASSVGFVRAEQYF.

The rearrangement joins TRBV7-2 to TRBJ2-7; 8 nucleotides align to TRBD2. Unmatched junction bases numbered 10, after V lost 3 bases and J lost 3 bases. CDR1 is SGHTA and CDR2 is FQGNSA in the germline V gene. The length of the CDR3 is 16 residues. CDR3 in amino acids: CASSFSIGGAGYEQYF. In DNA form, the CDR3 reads TGTGCCAGCAGCTTCTCCATCGGGGGGGCCGGCTACGAGCAGTACTTC. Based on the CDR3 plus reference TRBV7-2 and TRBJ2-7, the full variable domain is GAGVSQSPSNKVTEKGKDVELRCDPISGHTALYWYRQSLGQGLEFLIYFQGNSAPDKSGLPSDRFSAERTGGSVSTLTIQRTQQEDSAVYLCASSFSIGGAGYEQYFGPGTRLTVT.

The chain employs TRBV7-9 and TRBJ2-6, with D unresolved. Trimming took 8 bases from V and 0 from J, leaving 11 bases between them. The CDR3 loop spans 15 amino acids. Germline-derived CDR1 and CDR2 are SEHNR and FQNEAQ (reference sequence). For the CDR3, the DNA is TGTGCCAGCGCCCTACTTAGCTCTGGGGCCAACGTCCTGACTTTC. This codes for CASALLSSGANVLTF.

CDR3 in DNA: TGTGCCAGCAGCTTAGGACAAGTTACGCAGTATTTT. It encodes CASSLGQVTQYF. The chain combines TRBV7-2 with TRBJ2-3; D gene uncertain. With 1 base removed from V and 8 bases from J, the gap between germline ends came to 7 bases. The CDR3 is 12 residues long. Per germline, CDR1 SGHTA and CDR2 FQGNSA.

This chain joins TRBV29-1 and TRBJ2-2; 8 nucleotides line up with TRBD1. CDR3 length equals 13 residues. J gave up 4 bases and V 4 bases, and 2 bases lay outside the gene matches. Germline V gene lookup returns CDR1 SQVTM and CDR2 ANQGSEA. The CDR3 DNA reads TGCAGCGTTGGGACAGGGCCCACCGGGGAGCTGTTTTTT. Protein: CSVGTGPTGELFF.

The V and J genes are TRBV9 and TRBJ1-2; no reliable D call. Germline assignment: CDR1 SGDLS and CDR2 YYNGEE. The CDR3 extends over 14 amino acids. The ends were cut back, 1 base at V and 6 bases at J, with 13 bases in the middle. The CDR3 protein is CASSVNRGINGYTF. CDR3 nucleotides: TGTGCCAGCAGCGTAAATAGAGGGATAAATGGCTACACCTTC.

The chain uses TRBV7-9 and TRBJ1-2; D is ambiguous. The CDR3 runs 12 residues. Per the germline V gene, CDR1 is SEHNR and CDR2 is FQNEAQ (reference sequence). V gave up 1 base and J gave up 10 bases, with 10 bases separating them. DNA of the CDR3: TGTGCCAGCAGCTTAGGCTCGGCCGCCTACACCTTC. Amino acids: CASSLGSAAYTF. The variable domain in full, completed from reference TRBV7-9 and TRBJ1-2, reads DTGVSQNPRHKITKRGQNVTFRCDPISEHNRLYWYRQTLGQGPEFLTYFQNEAQLEKSRLLSDRFSAERPKGSFSTLEIQRTEQGDSAMYLCASSLGSAAYTFGSGTRLTVV.

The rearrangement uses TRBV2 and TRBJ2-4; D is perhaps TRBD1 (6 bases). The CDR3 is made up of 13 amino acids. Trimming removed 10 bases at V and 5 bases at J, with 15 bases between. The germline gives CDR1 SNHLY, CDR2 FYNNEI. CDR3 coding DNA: TGTGCCACCAATAACAGGGTAGAAAACATTCAGTACTTC. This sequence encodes CATNNRVENIQYF. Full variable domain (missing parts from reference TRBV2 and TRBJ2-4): EPEVTQTPSHQVTQMGQEVILRCVPISNHLYFYWYRQILGQKVEFLVSFYNNEISEKSEIFDDQFSVERPDGSNFTLKIRSTKLEDSAMYFCATNNRVENIQYFGAGTRLSVL.

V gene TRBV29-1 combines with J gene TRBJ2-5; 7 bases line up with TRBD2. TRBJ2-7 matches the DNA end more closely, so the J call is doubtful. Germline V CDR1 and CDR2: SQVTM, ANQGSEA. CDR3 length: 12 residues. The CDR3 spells CSVLRGSDEQYF. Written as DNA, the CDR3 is TGCAGCGTTCTGCGGGGGAGCGACGAGCAGTACTTC.

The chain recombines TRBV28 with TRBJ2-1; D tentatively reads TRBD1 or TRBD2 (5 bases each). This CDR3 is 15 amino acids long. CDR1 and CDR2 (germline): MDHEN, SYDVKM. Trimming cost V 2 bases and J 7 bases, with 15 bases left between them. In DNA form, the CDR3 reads TGTGCCAGCAGTTTACCCAGAGGGGCTAATAATGAGCAGTTCTTC. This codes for CASSLPRGANNEQFF.

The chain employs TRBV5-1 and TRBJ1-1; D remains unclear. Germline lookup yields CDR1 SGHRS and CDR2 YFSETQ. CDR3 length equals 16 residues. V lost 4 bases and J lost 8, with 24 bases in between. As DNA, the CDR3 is TGCGCCAGCAGCCCTCAAGAATTCGCCCCTATCCCGGAAGCTTTCTTT. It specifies CASSPQEFAPIPEAFF.

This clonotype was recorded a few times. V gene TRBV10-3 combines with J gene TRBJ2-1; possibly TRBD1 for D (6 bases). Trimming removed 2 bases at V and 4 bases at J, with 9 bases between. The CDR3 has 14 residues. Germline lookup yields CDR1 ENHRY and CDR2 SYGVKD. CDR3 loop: CAISERTEYNEQFF. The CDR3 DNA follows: TGTGCCATCAGTGAGCGGACAGAGTACAATGAGCAGTTCTTC.

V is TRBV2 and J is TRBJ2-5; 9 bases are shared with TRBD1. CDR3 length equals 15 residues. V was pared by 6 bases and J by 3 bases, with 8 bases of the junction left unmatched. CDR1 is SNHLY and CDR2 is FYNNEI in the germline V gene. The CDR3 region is CASRDRGTRKETQYF. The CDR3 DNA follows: TGTGCCAGCAGGGACAGGGGAACACGCAAAGAGACCCAGTACTTC.

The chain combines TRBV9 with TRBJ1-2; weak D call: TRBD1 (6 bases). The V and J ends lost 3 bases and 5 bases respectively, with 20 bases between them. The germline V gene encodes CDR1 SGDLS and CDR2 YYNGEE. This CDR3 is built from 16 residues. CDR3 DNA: TGTGCCAGCAGCGCCGGGACACTGGATACGTGGTATGGCTACACCTTC. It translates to CASSAGTLDTWYGYTF.

The chain's CDR3 is CASSYYGPADTEAFF. The CDR3 DNA follows: TGTGCCAGCAGTTACTACGGACCGGCAGACACTGAAGCTTTCTTT. This chain joins TRBV6-2 or TRBV6-3 and TRBJ1-1; D not certain. V lost 1 base and J lost 3, with 12 bases in between. The CDR3 contains 15 residues. Germline V lookup: CDR1 MNHEY, CDR2 SVGEGT.

Written as DNA, the CDR3 is TGTGCCAGCAGCCCACGGAGGGGGCTCGCCACAGATACGCAGTATTTT. This sequence encodes CASSPRRGLATDTQYF. V and J are TRBV28 and TRBJ2-3, with D possibly TRBD1 on 7 matching bases. The CDR3 is 16 residues long. Germline CDR1 MDHEN, CDR2 SYDVKM. Trimming took 6 bases from V and 2 from J, leaving 18 bases between them.

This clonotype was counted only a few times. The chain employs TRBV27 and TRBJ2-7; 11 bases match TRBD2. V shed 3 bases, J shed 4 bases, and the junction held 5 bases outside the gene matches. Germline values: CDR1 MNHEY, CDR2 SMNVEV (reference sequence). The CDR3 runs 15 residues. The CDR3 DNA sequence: TGTGCCAGCAGTTTGGGGACTAGCGGTATTTACGAGCAGTACTTC. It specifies CASSLGTSGIYEQYF.

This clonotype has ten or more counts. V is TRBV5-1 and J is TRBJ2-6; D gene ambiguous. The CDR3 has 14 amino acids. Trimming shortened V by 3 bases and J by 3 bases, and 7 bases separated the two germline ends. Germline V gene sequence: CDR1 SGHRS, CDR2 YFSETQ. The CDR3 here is CASSSGSGANVLTF. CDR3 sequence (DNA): TGCGCCAGCAGCTCCGGTAGTGGGGCCAACGTCCTGACTTTC.

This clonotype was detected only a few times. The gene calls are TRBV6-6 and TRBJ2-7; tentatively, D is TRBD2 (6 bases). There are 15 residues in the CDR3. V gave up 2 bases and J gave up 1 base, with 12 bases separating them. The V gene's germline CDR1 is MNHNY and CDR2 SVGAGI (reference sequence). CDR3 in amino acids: CASSYGSGGSYEQYF. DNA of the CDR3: TGTGCCAGCAGTTACGGGAGTGGGGGGTCCTACGAGCAGTACTTC.

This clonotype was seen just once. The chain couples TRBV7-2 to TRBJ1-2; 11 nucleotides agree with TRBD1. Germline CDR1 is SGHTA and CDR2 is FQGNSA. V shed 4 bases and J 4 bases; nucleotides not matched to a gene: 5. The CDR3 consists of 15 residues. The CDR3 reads CASSWTGGAGYGYTF. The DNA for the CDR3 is TGTGCCAGCAGCTGGACAGGGGGCGCGGGCTATGGCTACACCTTC.

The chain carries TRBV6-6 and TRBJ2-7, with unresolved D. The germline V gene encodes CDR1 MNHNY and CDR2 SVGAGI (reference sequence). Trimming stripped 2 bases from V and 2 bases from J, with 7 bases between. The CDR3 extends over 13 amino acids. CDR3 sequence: CASSYGVAYEQYF. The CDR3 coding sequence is TGTGCCAGCAGTTACGGGGTAGCCTACGAGCAGTACTTC.

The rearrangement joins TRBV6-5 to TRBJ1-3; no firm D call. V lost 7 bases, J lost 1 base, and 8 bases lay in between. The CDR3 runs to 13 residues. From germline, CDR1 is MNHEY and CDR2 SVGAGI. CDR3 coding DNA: TGTGCCAGCAAACAGCGTTCTGGAAACACCATATATTTT. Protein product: CASKQRSGNTIYF.

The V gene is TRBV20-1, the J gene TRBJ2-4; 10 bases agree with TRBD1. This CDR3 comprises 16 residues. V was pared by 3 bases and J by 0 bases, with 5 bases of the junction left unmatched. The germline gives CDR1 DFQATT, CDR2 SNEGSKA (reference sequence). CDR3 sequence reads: CSASGTGVLAKNIQYF. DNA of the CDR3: TGCAGTGCTAGTGGGACAGGGGTCCTAGCCAAAAACATTCAGTACTTC.

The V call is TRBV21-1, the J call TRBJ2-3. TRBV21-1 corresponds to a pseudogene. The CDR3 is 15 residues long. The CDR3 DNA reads TGTGCCAGCAGCAGGAAGGGTATGCGCACAGATACGCAGTATTTT. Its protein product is CASSRKGMRTDTQYF.

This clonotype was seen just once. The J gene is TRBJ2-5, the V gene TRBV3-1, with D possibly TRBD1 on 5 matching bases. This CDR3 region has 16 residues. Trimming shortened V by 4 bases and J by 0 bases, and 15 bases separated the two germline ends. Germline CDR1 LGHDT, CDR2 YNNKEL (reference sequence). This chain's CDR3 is CASSPTWGRDQETQYF. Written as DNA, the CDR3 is TGTGCCAGCAGCCCGACGTGGGGCAGGGACCAAGAGACCCAGTACTTC.